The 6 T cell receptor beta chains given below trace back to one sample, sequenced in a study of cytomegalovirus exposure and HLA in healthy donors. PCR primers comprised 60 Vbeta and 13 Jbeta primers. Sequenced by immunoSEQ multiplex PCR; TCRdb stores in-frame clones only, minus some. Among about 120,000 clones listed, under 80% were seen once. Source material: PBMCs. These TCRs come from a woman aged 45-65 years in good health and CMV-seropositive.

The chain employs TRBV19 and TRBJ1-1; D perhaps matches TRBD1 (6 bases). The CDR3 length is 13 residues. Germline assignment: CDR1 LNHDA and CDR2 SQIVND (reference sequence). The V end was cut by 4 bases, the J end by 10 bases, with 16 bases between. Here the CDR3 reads CASSKLTGFGAFF. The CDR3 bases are TGTGCCAGTAGTAAATTAACAGGGTTCGGAGCTTTCTTT.

The CDR3 DNA sequence: TGTGCCAGCAGTTACAGGGACACGGTGAAGGGCTACACCTTC. Translated: CASSYRDTVKGYTF. This rearrangement joins TRBV6-5 to TRBJ1-2, with a tentative D call TRBD1 (6 bases). The germline CDR1 and CDR2 sequences are MNHEY and SVGAGI. The length of the CDR3 is 14 residues. V was clipped by 2 bases and J by 8 bases, with 15 bases between them.

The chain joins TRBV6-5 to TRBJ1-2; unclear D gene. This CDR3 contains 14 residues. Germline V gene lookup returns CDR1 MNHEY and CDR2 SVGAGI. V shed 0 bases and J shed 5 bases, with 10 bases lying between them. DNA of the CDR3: TGTGCCAGCAGTTACTCCCGGCAGACATATGGCTACACCTTC. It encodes CASSYSRQTYGYTF.

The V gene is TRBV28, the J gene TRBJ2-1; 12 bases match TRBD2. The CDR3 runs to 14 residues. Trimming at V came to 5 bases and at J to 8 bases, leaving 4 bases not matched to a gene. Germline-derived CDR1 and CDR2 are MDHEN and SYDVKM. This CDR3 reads CASSRTSGNDEQFF. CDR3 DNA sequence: TGTGCCAGCAGTAGGACTAGCGGGAACGATGAGCAGTTCTTC.

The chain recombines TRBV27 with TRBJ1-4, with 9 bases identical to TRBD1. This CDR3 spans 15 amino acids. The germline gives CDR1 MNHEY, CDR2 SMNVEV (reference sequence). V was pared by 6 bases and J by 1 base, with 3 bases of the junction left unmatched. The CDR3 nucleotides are TGTGCCAGCAGAGGACAGGGGCAAACTAATGAAAAACTGTTTTTT. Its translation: CASRGQGQTNEKLFF.

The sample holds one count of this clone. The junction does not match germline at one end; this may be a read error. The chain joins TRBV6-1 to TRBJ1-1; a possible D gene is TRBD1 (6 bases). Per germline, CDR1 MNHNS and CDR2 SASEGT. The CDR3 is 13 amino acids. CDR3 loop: CASDISGDTEAFF. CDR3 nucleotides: TGTGCCAGCGATATAAGTGGGGACACTGAAGCTTTCTTC.